Below, one T cell receptor (beta chain) is given with its context. The J segment lost 5 bases and the V segment lost 7 bases, leaving 3 bases of the junction unmatched. The germline V gene has CDR1 MNHNY and CDR2 SVGAGI (reference sequence). The length of the CDR3 is 13 residues. The sample is drawn from a study of technical replicates of blood from a handful of donors. TCRdb keeps only in-frame clones here, not all; method: immunoSEQ multiplex PCR. The sample includes tens of thousands of clones, 90% to 95% of them seen just once. The clonotype was recovered from a human donor in good health. Some clones in this sample may be carry-over from other donors' samples. The chain couples TRBV6-6 to TRBJ2-1; TRBD1 aligns across 9 bases. The specimen sequenced was PBMCs. The CDR3 region is CASTGTGHNEQFF. The CDR3 DNA reads TGTGCCAGCACCGGGACAGGGCACAATGAGCAGTTCTTC.